This T cell receptor beta chain comes out of a study of blood T cell repertoires in COVID-19. Looking at the study overall: The samples span acute and convalescent COVID-19 from the United States, Italy and Spain. PBMCs, B-cell-depleted T cells, or T cells were the source of the cDNA or gDNA that made up the material.

Original analysis: Estimation of nucleated cell counts relied on the amplification of reference gene primers. TCRdb keeps only in-frame clones here, not all; method: immunoSEQ multiplex PCR. That table is the source of V, J and clone size, and D and trimming were worked out from the DNA. The sample lists about 110,000 clones; 60% to 85% were seen once. Looked up from germline, CDR1 is SQVTM and CDR2 is ANQGSEA. J lost 7 bases, V lost 6 bases, and 4 bases had no gene match. The CDR3 totals 12 residues. The V and J genes are TRBV29-1 and TRBJ1-1; TRBD1 matches at 11 bases. This receptor was identified in a man between 65 and 80 years old with acute or convalescent COVID-19. Sequencing used peripheral blood. CDR3 bases: TGCAGCGTCGGACAGGGGGCCGGTGAAGCTTTCTTT. Protein sequence: CSVGQGAGEAFF.